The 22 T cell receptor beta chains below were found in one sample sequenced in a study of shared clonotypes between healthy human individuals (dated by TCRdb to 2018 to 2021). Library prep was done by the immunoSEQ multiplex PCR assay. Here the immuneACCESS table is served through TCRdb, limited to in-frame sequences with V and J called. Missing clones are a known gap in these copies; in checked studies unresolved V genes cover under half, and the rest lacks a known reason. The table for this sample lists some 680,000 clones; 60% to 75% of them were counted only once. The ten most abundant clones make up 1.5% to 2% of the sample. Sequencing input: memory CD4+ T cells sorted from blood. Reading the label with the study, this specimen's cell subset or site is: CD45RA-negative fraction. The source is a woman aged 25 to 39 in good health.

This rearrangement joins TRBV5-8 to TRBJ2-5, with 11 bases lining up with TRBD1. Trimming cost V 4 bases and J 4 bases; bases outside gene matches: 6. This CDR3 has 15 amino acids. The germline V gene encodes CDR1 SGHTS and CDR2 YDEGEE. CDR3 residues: CASSPGTGGRETQYF. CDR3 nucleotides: TGTGCCAGCAGCCCCGGGACAGGGGGTCGAGAGACCCAGTACTTC. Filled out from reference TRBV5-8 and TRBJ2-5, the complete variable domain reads EAGVTQSPTHLIKTRGQQATLRCSPISGHTSVYWYQQALGLGLQFLLWYDEGEERNRGNFPPRFSGRQFPNYSSELNVNALELEDSALYLCASSPGTGGRETQYFGPGTRLLVL.

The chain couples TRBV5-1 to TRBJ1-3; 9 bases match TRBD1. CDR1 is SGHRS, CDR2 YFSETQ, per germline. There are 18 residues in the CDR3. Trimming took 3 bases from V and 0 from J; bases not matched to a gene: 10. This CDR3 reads CASSSIPGQGFSGNTIYF. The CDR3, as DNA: TGCGCCAGCAGCTCGATACCGGGACAGGGCTTCTCTGGAAACACCATATATTTT.

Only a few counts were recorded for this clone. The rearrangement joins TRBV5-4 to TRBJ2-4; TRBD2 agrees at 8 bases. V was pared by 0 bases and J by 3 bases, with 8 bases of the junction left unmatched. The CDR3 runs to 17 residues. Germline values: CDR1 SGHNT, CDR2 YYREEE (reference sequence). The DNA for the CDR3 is TGTGCCAGCAGCTTGGAGAGCGGGAGCTATGTCAAAAACATTCAGTACTTC. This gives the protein CASSLESGSYVKNIQYF.

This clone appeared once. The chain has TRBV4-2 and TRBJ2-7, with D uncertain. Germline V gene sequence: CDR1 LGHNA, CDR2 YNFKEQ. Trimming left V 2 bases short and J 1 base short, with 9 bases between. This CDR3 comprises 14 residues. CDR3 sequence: CASSQHDKSYEQYF. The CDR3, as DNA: TGTGCCAGCAGCCAACACGACAAGTCCTACGAGCAGTACTTC.

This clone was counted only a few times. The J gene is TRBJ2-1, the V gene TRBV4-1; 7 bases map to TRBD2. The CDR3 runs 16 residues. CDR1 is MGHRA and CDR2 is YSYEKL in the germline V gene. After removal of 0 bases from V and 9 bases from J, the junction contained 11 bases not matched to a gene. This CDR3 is CASSQDGTTGRGEQFF. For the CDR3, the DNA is TGCGCCAGCAGCCAAGACGGGACTACCGGCAGAGGTGAGCAGTTCTTC.

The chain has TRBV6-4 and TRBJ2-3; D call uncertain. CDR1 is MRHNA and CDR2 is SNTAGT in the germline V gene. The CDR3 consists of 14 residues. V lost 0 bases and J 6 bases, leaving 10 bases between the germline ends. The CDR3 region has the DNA TGTGCCAGCAGTGACTCGGGTCGTCCGGATACGCAGTATTTT. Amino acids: CASSDSGRPDTQYF.

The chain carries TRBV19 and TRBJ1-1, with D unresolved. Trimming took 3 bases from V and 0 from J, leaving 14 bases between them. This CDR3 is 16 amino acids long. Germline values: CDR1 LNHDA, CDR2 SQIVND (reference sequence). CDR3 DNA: TGTGCCAGTAGTATCTTTCCGGGCACAATGAACACTGAAGCTTTCTTT. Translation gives CASSIFPGTMNTEAFF.

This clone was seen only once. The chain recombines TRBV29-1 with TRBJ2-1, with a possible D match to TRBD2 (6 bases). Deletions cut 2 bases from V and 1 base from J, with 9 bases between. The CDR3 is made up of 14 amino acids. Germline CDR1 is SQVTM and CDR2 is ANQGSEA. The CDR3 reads CSVEMTSSYNEQFF. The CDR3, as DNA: TGCAGCGTTGAAATGACTAGTTCCTACAATGAGCAGTTCTTC.

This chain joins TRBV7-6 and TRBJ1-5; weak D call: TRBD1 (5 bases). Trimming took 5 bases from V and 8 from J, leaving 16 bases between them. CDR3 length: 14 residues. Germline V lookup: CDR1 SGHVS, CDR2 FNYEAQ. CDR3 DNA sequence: TGTGCCAGCAGCCCAAAGCGGGGGGATGAGCCCCAGCATTTT. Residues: CASSPKRGDEPQHF.

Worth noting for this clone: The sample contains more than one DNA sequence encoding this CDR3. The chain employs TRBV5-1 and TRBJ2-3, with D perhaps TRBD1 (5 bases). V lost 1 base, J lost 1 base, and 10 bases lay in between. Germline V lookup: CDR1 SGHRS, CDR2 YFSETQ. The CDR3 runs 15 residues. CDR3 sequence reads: CASSLQGGGTDTQYF. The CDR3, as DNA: TGCGCCAGCAGCTTGCAGGGCGGCGGCACAGATACGCAGTATTTT.

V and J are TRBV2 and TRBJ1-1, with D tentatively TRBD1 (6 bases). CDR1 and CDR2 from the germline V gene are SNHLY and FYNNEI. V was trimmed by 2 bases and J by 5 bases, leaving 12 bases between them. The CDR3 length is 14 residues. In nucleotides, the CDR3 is TGTGCCAGCAGTGAACAGGGGTCGGTAACTGAAGCTTTCTTT. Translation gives CASSEQGSVTEAFF. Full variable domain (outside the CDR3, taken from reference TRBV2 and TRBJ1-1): EPEVTQTPSHQVTQMGQEVILRCVPISNHLYFYWYRQILGQKVEFLVSFYNNEISEKSEIFDDQFSVERPDGSNFTLKIRSTKLEDSAMYFCASSEQGSVTEAFFGQGTRLTVV.

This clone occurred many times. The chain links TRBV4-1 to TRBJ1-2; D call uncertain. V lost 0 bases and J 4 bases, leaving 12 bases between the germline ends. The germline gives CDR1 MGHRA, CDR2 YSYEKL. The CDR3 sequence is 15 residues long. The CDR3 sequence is CASSQDERVGYGYTF. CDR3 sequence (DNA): TGCGCCAGCAGCCAAGATGAACGGGTTGGCTATGGCTACACCTTC.

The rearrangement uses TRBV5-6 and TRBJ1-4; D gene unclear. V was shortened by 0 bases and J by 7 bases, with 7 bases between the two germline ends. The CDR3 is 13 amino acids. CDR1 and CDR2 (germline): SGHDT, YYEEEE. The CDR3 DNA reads TGTGCCAGCAGCTTGGGTCGGAGTGAAAAACTGTTTTTT. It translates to CASSLGRSEKLFF.

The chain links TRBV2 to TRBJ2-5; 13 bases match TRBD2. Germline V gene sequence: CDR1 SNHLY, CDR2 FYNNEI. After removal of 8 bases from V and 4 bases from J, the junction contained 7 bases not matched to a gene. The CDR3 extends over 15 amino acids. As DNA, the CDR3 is TGTGCCAGCTGCAGCGGACTAGCGGGGGTAGAGACCCAGTACTTC. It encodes CASCSGLAGVETQYF.

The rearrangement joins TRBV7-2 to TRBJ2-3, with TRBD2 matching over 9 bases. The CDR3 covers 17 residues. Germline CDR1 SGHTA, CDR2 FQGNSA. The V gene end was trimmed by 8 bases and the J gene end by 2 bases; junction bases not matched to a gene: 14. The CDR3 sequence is CASRASSAGGNTDTQYF. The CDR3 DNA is TGTGCCAGCCGGGCTTCTTCTGCGGGAGGGAACACAGATACGCAGTATTTT. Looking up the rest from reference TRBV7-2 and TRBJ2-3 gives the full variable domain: GAGVSQSPSNKVTEKGKDVELRCDPISGHTALYWYRQSLGQGLEFLIYFQGNSAPDKSGLPSDRFSAERTGGSVSTLTIQRTQQEDSAVYLCASRASSAGGNTDTQYFGPGTRLTVL.

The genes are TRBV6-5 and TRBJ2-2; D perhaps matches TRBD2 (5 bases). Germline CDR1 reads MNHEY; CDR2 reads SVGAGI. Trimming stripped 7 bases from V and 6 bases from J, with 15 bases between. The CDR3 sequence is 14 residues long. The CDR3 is CASTLGGGAGELFF. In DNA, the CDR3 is TGTGCCAGCACCCTAGGAGGTGGGGCCGGGGAGCTGTTTTTT.

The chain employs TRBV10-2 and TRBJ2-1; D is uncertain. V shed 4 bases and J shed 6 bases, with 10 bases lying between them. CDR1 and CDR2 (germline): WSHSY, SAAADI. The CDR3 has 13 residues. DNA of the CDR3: TGCGCCAGCAGTGTAATAGCAGGCAATGAGCAGTTCTTC. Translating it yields CASSVIAGNEQFF.

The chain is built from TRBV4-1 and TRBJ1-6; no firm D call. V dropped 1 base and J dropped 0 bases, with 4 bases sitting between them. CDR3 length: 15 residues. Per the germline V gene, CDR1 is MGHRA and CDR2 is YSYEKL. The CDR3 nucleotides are TGCGCCAGCAGCCAAGTTGGCTCCTATAATTCACCCCTCCACTTT. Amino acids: CASSQVGSYNSPLHF.

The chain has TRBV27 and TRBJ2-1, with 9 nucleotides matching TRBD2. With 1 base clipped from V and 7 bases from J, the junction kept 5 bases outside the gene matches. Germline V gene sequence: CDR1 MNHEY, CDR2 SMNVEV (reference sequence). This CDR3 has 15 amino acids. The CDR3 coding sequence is TGTGCCAGCAGTTTATGGGGGACTAGCTTTAATGAGCAGTTCTTC. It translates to CASSLWGTSFNEQFF.

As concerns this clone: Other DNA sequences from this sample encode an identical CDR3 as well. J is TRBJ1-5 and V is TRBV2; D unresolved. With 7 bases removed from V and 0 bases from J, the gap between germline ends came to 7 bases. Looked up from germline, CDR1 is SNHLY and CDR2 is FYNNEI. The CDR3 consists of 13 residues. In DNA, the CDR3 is TGTGCCAGCAAAAGAGATAGCAATCAGCCCCAGCATTTT. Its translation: CASKRDSNQPQHF.

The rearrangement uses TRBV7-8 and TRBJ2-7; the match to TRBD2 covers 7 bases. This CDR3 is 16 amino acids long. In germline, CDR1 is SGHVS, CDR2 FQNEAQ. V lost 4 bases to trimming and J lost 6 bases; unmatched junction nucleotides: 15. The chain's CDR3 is CASSSLLGEGPGEQYF. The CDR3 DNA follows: TGTGCCAGCAGCTCACTTTTGGGGGAGGGCCCTGGCGAGCAGTACTTC.

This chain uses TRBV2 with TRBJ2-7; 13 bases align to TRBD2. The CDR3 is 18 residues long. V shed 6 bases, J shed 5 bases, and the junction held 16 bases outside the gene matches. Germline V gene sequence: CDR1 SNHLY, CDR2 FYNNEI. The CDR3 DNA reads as TGTGCCAGCAGGCCTCTCAGGACCTGGACTAGCGGGAGTAACGAGCAGTACTTC. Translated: CASRPLRTWTSGSNEQYF. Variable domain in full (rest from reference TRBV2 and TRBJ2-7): EPEVTQTPSHQVTQMGQEVILRCVPISNHLYFYWYRQILGQKVEFLVSFYNNEISEKSEIFDDQFSVERPDGSNFTLKIRSTKLEDSAMYFCASRPLRTWTSGSNEQYFGPGTRLTVT.